This record covers a single TCR beta chain. Antigen unknown. Researchers ran the PCR with 60 Vbeta and 13 Jbeta primers. TCRdb's copy holds only in-frame clones and misses some; the assay was immunoSEQ multiplex PCR. Counted here are 100,000 to 150,000 clones, about 80% occurring once; the ten biggest clones make up about 3.5%. The entry originates in a study of cytomegalovirus exposure and HLA in healthy donors. Study-wide results and caveats: Later on, an analysis showed TCR association rates differing by HLA locus, with DRB1 the most and HLA-C the fewest. Trimming of TCR beta V- and J-genes showed a link, identified in a later analysis, to a missense DCLRE1C variant.

Germline CDR1 reads SGHNT; CDR2 reads YENEEA. The V and J ends lost 5 bases and 9 bases, in that order; junction bases with no gene match: 7. The CDR3 length is 13 residues. The sequenced sample was PBMCs. The chain carries TRBV11-3 and TRBJ2-1; TRBD1 matches 7 bases. This TCR came from a man younger than 40 in good health and CMV-seronegative. In DNA, the CDR3 is TGTGCCAGCAGCGTTACAGGGGAATCTGAGCAGTTCTTC. It translates to CASSVTGESEQFF.